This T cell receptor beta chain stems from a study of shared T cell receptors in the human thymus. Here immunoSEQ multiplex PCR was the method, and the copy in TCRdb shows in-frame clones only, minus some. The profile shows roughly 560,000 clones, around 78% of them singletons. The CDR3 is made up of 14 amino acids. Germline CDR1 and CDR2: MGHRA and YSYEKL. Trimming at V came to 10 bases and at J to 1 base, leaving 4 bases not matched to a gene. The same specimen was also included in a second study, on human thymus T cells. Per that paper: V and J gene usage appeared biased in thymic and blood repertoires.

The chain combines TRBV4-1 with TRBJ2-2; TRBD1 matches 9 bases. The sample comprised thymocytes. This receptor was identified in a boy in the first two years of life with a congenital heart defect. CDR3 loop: CATTGQGNTGELFF. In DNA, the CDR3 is TGCGCCACCACGGGACAGGGGAACACCGGGGAGCTGTTTTTT.